Listed here is a single T cell receptor (beta chain). The antigen remains unidentified. This sample is part of a study of T cell responses to AZD1222 COVID-19 vaccine. The germline V gene encodes CDR1 LNHDA and CDR2 SQIVND (reference sequence). Germline trimming cut 5 bases from V and 2 bases from J; bases unmatched to any gene: 2. The CDR3 has 15 residues. Study-wide results and caveats: Most donors were white British, females outnumbered males, and clonal diversity was possibly underestimated. The study identified only five to seven AZD1222 recipients as seropositive at baseline. With dominance at 160-218 and 743-854, vaccine-associated CD4 TCRs spanned spike.

Using immunoSEQ multiplex PCR, the repertoire was profiled, and TCRdb retains in-frame clones only, with some absent. This table has 95,000 to 150,000 clones, over 80% appearing once. The material was peripheral blood, obtained on day 0 of AZD1222 vaccination. This sequence originates from an adult in good health. This chain uses TRBV19 with TRBJ1-5; TRBD1 matches at 11 bases. The DNA for the CDR3 is TGTGCCAGTAGTGGGACAGGGGGAGGCAATCAGCCCCAGCATTTT. Translated, it gives CASSGTGGGNQPQHF.